These 20 T cell receptor beta chains were all obtained from the same sample, sequenced in a study of T cells expressing NK-cell markers. No DNA is given; TCRdb re-called the 5' RACE reads and lists each CDR3 protein once. The sample's table shows some 440,000 distinct CDR3 sequences. Sequencing used blood T cells: a sorted CD56 or NKG2C T cell subset, CD4+ or CD8+ T cells, or bulk PBMC T cells (not recorded which). The receptors were sampled from a woman in her fifties or sixties in good health.

The chain carries TRBV29-1 and TRBJ2-1. Germline loops: CDR1 SQVTM, CDR2 ANQGSEA. The CDR3 consists of 13 residues. CDR3 region: CSGGTSSYNEQFF.

The V gene is TRBV18, the J gene TRBJ2-1; checking the TCRdb D call of TRBD2 is not possible without DNA. This CDR3 has 17 amino acids. In germline, CDR1 is KGHSH, CDR2 LQKENI. The CDR3 loop reads CASSPRILAGVYNEQFF.

The genes are TRBV4-1 and TRBJ2-3; TCRdb indicates TRBD1, and absent DNA this call remains unverified. This CDR3 comprises 17 residues. In germline, CDR1 is MGHRA, CDR2 YSYEKL. CDR3 sequence reads: CASSPPLRDRVTDTQYF.

The V gene is TRBV6-2 or TRBV6-3, the J gene TRBJ1-6; lacking DNA, the TRBD1 call made by TCRdb goes unchecked. The germline CDR1 and CDR2 sequences are MNHEY and SVGEGT. This CDR3 has 15 amino acids. CDR3 residues: CASKFPGTVSSPLHF.

The rearrangement uses TRBV18 and TRBJ2-3. In germline, CDR1 is KGHSH, CDR2 LQKENI. The CDR3 consists of 15 residues. CDR3 residues: CASSLDFVGQDTQYF.

The chain combines TRBV7-9 with TRBJ2-5. This CDR3 has 13 amino acids. The V gene's germline CDR1 is SEHNR and CDR2 FQNEAQ (reference sequence). The CDR3 sequence is CASSFWPRETQYF. Supplemented by reference TRBV7-9 and TRBJ2-5, the full variable domain reads DTGVSQNPRHKITKRGQNVTFRCDPISEHNRLYWYRQTLGQGPEFLTYFQNEAQLEKSRLLSDRFSAERPKGSFSTLEIQRTEQGDSAMYLCASSFWPRETQYFGPGTRLLVL.

This chain links TRBV6-5 with TRBJ1-4; the TCRdb D gene call, TRBD1, has no DNA to confirm it. Germline loops: CDR1 MNHEY, CDR2 SVGAGI. This CDR3 has 14 amino acids. CDR3 amino acids: CASGGQGVNEKLFF.

This chain joins TRBV13 and TRBJ2-1; TCRdb gives TRBD2 as the D gene, but with no DNA this cannot be confirmed. Germline loops: CDR1 PRHDT, CDR2 FYEKMQ (reference sequence). The CDR3 has 21 amino acids. The CDR3 is CASSSYGLAGGFGENYNEQFF. The variable domain in full, completed from reference TRBV13 and TRBJ2-1, reads AAGVIQSPRHLIKEKRETATLKCYPIPRHDTVYWYQQGPGQDPQFLISFYEKMQSDKGSIPDRFSAQQFSDYHSELNMSSLELGDSALYFCASSSYGLAGGFGENYNEQFFGPGTRLTVL.

J is TRBJ2-6 and V is TRBV13; TCRdb's assignment of TRBD1 cannot be checked, as there is no DNA. This CDR3 contains 16 residues. Germline V gene data show CDR1 as PRHDT and CDR2 as FYEKMQ (reference sequence). CDR3 residues: CASSHGAGAGANVLTF.

CDR3 region: CASSRDAYQPQHF. The chain joins TRBV6-2 or TRBV6-3 to TRBJ1-5; the D gene TCRdb calls, TRBD1, cannot be checked with no DNA. Germline V gene lookup returns CDR1 MNHEY and CDR2 SVGEGT. This CDR3 spans 13 amino acids.

The chain joins TRBV12-3 or TRBV12-4 to TRBJ2-5. The CDR3 runs to 13 residues. CDR3 loop: CASSIGRWGTQYF.

The chain couples TRBV3-1 to TRBJ2-3. The CDR3 runs to 13 residues. Germline loops: CDR1 LGHDT, CDR2 YNNKEL (reference sequence). The CDR3 here is CASSQVESDTQYF.

This chain connects TRBV20-1 to TRBJ2-7; TCRdb proposes TRBD1, but this gene call is untestable without DNA. CDR1 and CDR2 (germline): DFQATT, SNEGSKA (reference sequence). The CDR3 is 14 residues long. CDR3 sequence: CSARRLGDPYEQYF.

This chain joins TRBV9 and TRBJ1-1; TCRdb names TRBD1, which stays unverified in the absence of DNA. CDR1 is SGDLS, CDR2 YYNGEE, per germline. The CDR3 extends over 13 amino acids. Here the CDR3 reads CASSARDRTEAFF. Based on the CDR3 plus reference TRBV9 and TRBJ1-1, the full variable domain is DSGVTQTPKHLITATGQRVTLRCSPRSGDLSVYWYQQSLDQGLQFLIQYYNGEERAKGNILERFSAQQFPDLHSELNLSSLELGDSALYFCASSARDRTEAFFGQGTRLTVV.

The rearrangement joins TRBV4-1 to TRBJ2-5. CDR3 length: 16 amino acids. Looked up from germline, CDR1 is MGHRA and CDR2 is YSYEKL. The CDR3 region is CASSPTDGGYGETQYF.

This rearrangement joins TRBV12-3 or TRBV12-4 to TRBJ1-2; the D call from TCRdb, TRBD1, cannot be confirmed without DNA. The CDR3 spans 16 residues. Here the CDR3 reads CASSPTSGQLGHGYTF.

The rearrangement uses TRBV21-1 and TRBJ1-4; the D call of TRBD1 rests on TCRdb alone, since no DNA is present to check it. TRBV21-1 is designated a pseudogene. This CDR3 has 18 residues. The CDR3 loop reads CASSKAVGPGPTNEKLFF.

V usage is TRBV4-2 and J usage is TRBJ1-3; as DNA is missing, the TRBD1 call by TCRdb cannot be tested. In germline, CDR1 is LGHNA, CDR2 YNFKEQ. The CDR3 contains 15 residues. CDR3 protein: CASSTRQGAGNTIYF.

The chain is built from TRBV18 and TRBJ2-1. Germline V gene sequence: CDR1 KGHSH, CDR2 LQKENI. The CDR3 length is 17 residues. CDR3 protein: CASSPIIGTTRYNEQFF.

The genes are TRBV7-8 and TRBJ1-1; there is no DNA to check the TCRdb D call of TRBD1. Germline V CDR1 and CDR2: SGHVS, FQNEAQ. This CDR3 has 14 amino acids. The CDR3: CASSWRTGDTEAFF.